This TCR beta chain was observed in a study of regulatory T cells in long-lasting Graves disease (dated by TCRdb to the early 2020s). About the investigation overall: Persistent Graves' disease meant more than 5 years of antithyroid drug treatment with TSH receptor autoantibodies that stayed positive. A total of roughly 35 samples underwent TCR sequencing: around 13 from persistent and around 20 from newly diagnosed Graves' disease patients. Persistent Graves' disease patients in the clinical cohort had taken antithyroid drugs for about 10.3 years on average. The study was conducted in China and was registered as a clinical trial. Persistent Graves' disease patients were compared with newly diagnosed Graves' disease patients by peripheral blood TCR sequencing and RNA sequencing.

Overall study outcomes, separate from this receptor: Compared with newly diagnosed patients, patients with persistent Graves' disease had lower TCR Shannon entropy and fewer highly expanded clones, which suggests clonal expansion. The small sample size was acknowledged by the authors as a limitation that may reduce accuracy. Persistent patients shared more public clonotypes among themselves (around 3,000) than newly diagnosed patients did (over 900). Peripheral blood alone was examined, since thyroid tissue, which constituted the primary lesion, could not be accessed. Sequencing and analysis were limited to the TCR beta chain. TRBV28, TRBJ1-2 and TRBJ2-5 were preferentially used in persistent disease, while TRBV20-1 and TRBJ2-1 were favored in newly diagnosed disease.

Ten or more counts support this clonotype. Its target antigen remains unknown. Within one base of it there is no much larger clone, and no base qualities were kept. The library was prepared using multiplex PCR. These reads were obtained on an Illumina HiSeq 4000. To build TCR beta libraries, CDR3 regions were amplified by Arm-PCR using iRepertoire HTBI primers. Before sequencing, the PCR products went through gel purification. The authors' analysis ran thus. Gene usage analysis of CDR3 amino acid clonotypes used the 62 TRBV and more than 13 TRBJ segments found across samples. COPE and FqMerger were used to merge the filtered high-quality paired reads into contigs. BLAST was used to align contigs to the IMGT TRBV, TRBD and TRBJ reference genes, and CDR3 was defined following IMGT. Clonotypes above 0.1% frequency were classified as highly expanded clones. Shannon entropy was used to measure repertoire diversity, and the Gini coefficient was used to measure V-J evenness. A clonotype was considered public if more than one individual shared it. The public reads were run again by TCRdb, first through fastp at Q25 and then through MiXCR, and only productive beta chains were kept. CDR3 protein duplicates are merged, each entry listing the most common genes and DNA. TCRdb, not the authors, supplied the V and J calls. The table for this sample lists 700,000 or so distinct CDR3 sequences; around 30% of them were counted only once. 40% to 55% of the sample comes from the top ten.

For CDR1 and CDR2, the germline V gene (reference sequence) lists DFQATT and SNEGSKA. V has 4 bases trimmed and J has 2 bases trimmed; junction bases matching no gene number 5. The CDR3 goes from the cysteine to the phenylalanine over 13 residues. Just the 39-base CDR3 DNA is kept, in frame starting at base 1. The intended sense of this specimen's time point label: persistent/refractory GD, antithyroid drugs over 5 years with positive TRAb. For both TCR sequencing and RNA sequencing, RNA was extracted from PBMCs in TRIzol. The diagnosis of Graves' disease followed American Thyroid Association guidelines. The patients came from an endocrinology department in Xi'an, China. Each patient gave 9 to 10 milliliters of peripheral blood, collected in an EDTA anticoagulant tube. Ficoll Paque Plus density gradient separation was used to isolate PBMCs, and no further T cell sorting was done. An Agilent 2100 Bioanalyzer and agarose gel were used to assess RNA quality, and a NanoDrop 2000 was used to measure RNA concentration.

This TCR was recovered from a female donor with Graves disease. The chain employs TRBV20-1 and TRBJ2-7; the central 7 bases match TRBD1. Sequenced here: peripheral blood mononuclear cells (PBMCs), sampled when the disease was refractory, from a patient treated with antithyroid drugs. The DNA is TGCAGTGCTACCGGGACAGAAACCTACGAGCAGTACTTC. Its coded protein is CSATGTETYEQYF.